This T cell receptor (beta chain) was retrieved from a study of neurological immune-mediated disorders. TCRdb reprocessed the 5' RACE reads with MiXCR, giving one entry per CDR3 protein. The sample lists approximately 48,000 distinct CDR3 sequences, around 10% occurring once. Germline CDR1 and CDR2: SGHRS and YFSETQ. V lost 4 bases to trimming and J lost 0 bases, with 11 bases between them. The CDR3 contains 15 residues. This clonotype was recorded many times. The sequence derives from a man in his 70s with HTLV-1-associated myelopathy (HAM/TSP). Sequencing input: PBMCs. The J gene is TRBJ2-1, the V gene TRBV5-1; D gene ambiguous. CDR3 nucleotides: TGCGCCAGCAGCAGGTATGAAGACTCCTACAATGAGCAGTTCTTC. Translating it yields CASSRYEDSYNEQFF.